The entry below gives a single T cell receptor beta chain sequence along with its context. This clone was counted between two and nine times. Its binding antigen is unknown. Base qualities are not recorded, but no much larger clone differs from it by a single base. Library creation used the immunoSEQ multiplex PCR assay. For the multiplex PCR, a mixture combining 60 forward primers for TCR Vbeta segments and 13 reverse primers for TCR Jbeta segments was used. A multiplex PCR assay on genomic DNA amplified the CDR3 region of rearranged TCR beta genes. On the Illumina HiSeq System, the amplified TCR beta libraries were sequenced as 87-base-pair reads. In the original analysis: Across the 666 repertoires, a later analysis counted tens of millions of unique TCR beta chains, around 10 million of which were shared by at least two donors. A nearest-neighbor algorithm error-corrected the raw reads and collapsed the reads into unique sequences, merging closely related sequences to remove PCR and sequencing errors. To assign V, D and J gene segments, CDR3 sequences were aligned to IMGT reference sequences. For a sequence to be retained, a match of at least six nucleotides to both a V gene segment and a J gene segment was required. Rearrangements were classified as productive when the CDR3 lacked stop codons and remained in frame with V and J, and all other rearrangements were classified as non-productive. Following IMGT convention, CDR3 was defined as the stretch from the second conserved V-encoded cysteine up to the conserved J-encoded phenylalanine. Sequences without an unambiguous match to a single V gene segment were excluded from the earlier analysis of 500 to 700 of the donors. An earlier analysis of 500 to 600 of the donors classified V segments as functional when productive rearrangements were above 56.7% and as segregating when the standard deviation between donors was above 5%. A statistical classification framework was built for diagnosing cytomegalovirus status from the catalog of TCR beta chain sequences. In a later analysis, TCR nucleotide sequences were compared against IMGT/GENE-DB human TR gene sequences so that V and J genes could be assigned. A later analysis assigned CDR3 sequences and most-parsimonious VDJ recombination scenarios with the TCRdist pipeline. In a later analysis, each TCR beta chain was defined by its CDR3 amino acid sequence together with its V-gene family, and reads lacking a unique V-gene family were excluded. To address suspected cross-contamination and a sequencing artifact, a later analysis removed a few hundred highly shared, low-generation-probability nucleotide sequences. A later analysis calculated a clonal expansion index for each public chain from normalized within-repertoire ranks of inferred template counts. A later analysis computed generation probabilities with a VDJ recombination model fitted to out-of-frame rearrangements, and checked the results against IGoR. In a later analysis, hypergeometric tests were used to score TCR-TCR, TCR-HLA and TCR-CMV co-occurrence, with a repertoire-size bias correction applied to TCR pairs. False discovery rates were estimated in a later analysis by permuting HLA or CMV assignments 20 times. A later analysis grouped co-occurring TCRs with DBSCAN, adding TCRdist sequence similarity when clustering within HLA-allele-positive subsets. For co-occurrence clustering, repertoires with fewer than 30,000 or more than 120,000 public chains were excluded, along with roughly five repertoires with anomalous nucleotide sharing. TCRdb holds this immuneACCESS table with in-frame rearrangements only. Some clones are missing; in checked studies, unresolved V genes explain under half, and the rest has no known cause. The DNA gave D and trimming, while V, J and clone size come from that table. This sample comprises about 120,000 clones, approximately 8.6% of them detected only once. About 6.6% of the sample belongs to the ten largest clones.

These data originate in a study of cytomegalovirus exposure and HLA in healthy donors (dated by TCRdb to about 2017). Looking at the study overall: According to an earlier analysis of several hundred of the donors, 200 million or so T cells yielded 117 million unique TCR beta sequences and 276 Gb of sequence data. An early release covering more than 500 HLA-typed donors comprised about 300 gigabases of sequencing data and approximately 80 million unique TCR sequences. Of the roughly 400 genotyped donors, roughly 85% fell in the genetic ancestry cluster associated with self-reported Caucasian donors. The study aimed to test whether cataloging public T cell receptors could reveal signatures of past pathogen exposure. The study used immunosequencing to profile the T cell repertoires of 666 subjects and linked those repertoires to cytomegalovirus serostatus. A separate validation cohort of about 110 different subjects was used in addition to the roughly 670-subject first cohort. To predict cytomegalovirus infection status, the study brought together high-throughput TCR immunosequencing, statistical association of individual TCRs with disease status, and machine learning. A later analysis re-examined previously published TCR beta repertoires from about 700 donors and added high-resolution HLA genotyping to investigate patterns of TCR occurrence. Rather than using new phenotypic data, the later analysis identified candidate immune exposures from TCR beta sequences and from how often those sequences occurred across donors. An earlier analysis of around 580 of the donors used high-throughput TCR beta sequencing to judge whether each TCR beta V gene segment behaved as functional or pseudogenic. Donor age, sex, ethnicity and CMV serostatus were compiled alongside the repertoire data. Genome-wide SNP genotypes for about 60% of the roughly 700 donors were used in a later genetic analysis, which treated that subset as a discovery cohort. Every repertoire in the discovery cohort had been generated on one and the same sequencing platform. Both class I and class II loci were covered by HLA typing, at four-digit resolution. The number of typed donors differed by locus: about 620-640 for A, B, C, DRB1 and DQB1; some 500 for DQA1; 606 for DPA1; and 400 to 480 for DPB1. Because of strong linkage in the cohort, roughly five DR-DQ haplotypes were treated as single units for association and clustering. Among roughly 400 genotyped donors of the cohort, an average of roughly 230,000 unique TCR beta nucleotide sequences was sequenced per donor, of which roughly 18% were non-productive. The study at large found these results: The authors suggested that the approach could potentially be generalized to other disease states and immunological phenotypes. A later analysis found that most CMV-associated TCR beta chains appeared HLA-restricted, with HLA associations seemingly driven largely by CMV exposure. In an earlier analysis of about 550 of the donors, most TCR beta V segments were observed in productive rearrangements about 87% or about 30% of the time, broadly matching IMGT annotations. A later genetic analysis reported fewer N-insertions in productive TCRs among donors in an Asian-associated ancestry cluster than the approximately 670-donor mean. The presence/absence analyses assumed that sequencing depth was roughly uniform across donors, and that assumption may not be true. Several of the top co-occurrence clusters appeared to be linked to parvovirus B19, influenza, CMV and Epstein-Barr virus, according to a later analysis. Because HLA typing was missing for some donors at each locus, association tests included only the typed subset. The study listed 150 to 200 TCR beta chains as associated with cytomegalovirus. The earlier analysis of 587 of the donors excluded 15 to 20 rarely observed V segments, including chromosome 9 orphons, because counts were too low. Only TCR beta chains were sequenced in this cohort, and the absence of alpha or paired-chain data limited detectable features. In a later analysis, TCR association rates were found to vary across HLA loci, with the most associated TCRs seen for DRB1 alleles and the fewest for HLA-C alleles. A later genetic analysis associated a missense DCLRE1C variant with V-gene and J-gene trimming of TCR beta chains, and an independent cohort replicated the association. A later analysis found that HLA-associated TCR beta chains were more clonally expanded and had lower generation probabilities than equally common non-associated chains. Most TCR sequences were seen in very few donors, while some public TCRs were found in many individuals. The sequencing pipeline was judged likely to have produced a cluster of highly shared sequence variants as a technical artifact. Linkage disequilibrium might explain the correlated functional status among segregating V segments, but an unknown experimental factor could not be ruled out. A further reported finding was that TCR beta sequences accurately predicted the HLA-A and HLA-B alleles for most subjects in the first cohort. CMV serostatus was the only immune exposure information available for the cohort. When HLA alleles, especially DR and DQ, strongly co-occurred, TCR associations were difficult to assign to individual alleles. In vitro tests confirmed that three of the cytomegalovirus-associated TCR beta chains recognize cytomegalovirus antigens. In a later analysis, more than 15,000 TCR beta sequences were associated with specific HLA alleles at a false discovery rate of 0.05. The classifier was reported to diagnose cytomegalovirus status with high specificity and sensitivity in both the original and validation cohorts.

In total, more than 500 healthy bone marrow donors made up the cohort. At the time of sampling, every cohort member was nominally healthy, though immune exposures that went unrecorded were likely present. The donor was CMV seropositive and belonged to the group of 250 to 300 seropositive cohort members. Each donor provided a peripheral blood sample, and peripheral blood mononuclear cells were used for TCR beta sequencing. The Qiagen DNeasy Blood Extraction Kit was used to extract genomic DNA from the blood cell samples. The sequence was obtained from a woman between 40 and 50 years old in good health and CMV-seropositive. Sequencing was done on a sample of PBMCs.

The CDR3 region has the sequence CASSLSRGPWPQHF. The DNA reads as follows: TGTGCCAGCAGTTTATCCAGGGGACCTTGGCCCCAGCATTTT. The V and J genes are TRBV27 and TRBJ1-5; matching of 6 bases hints at TRBD1 as the D gene. Inclusive of the bounding cysteine and phenylalanine, the CDR3 is 14 residues long. Just the 42-base CDR3 DNA is kept, in frame starting at base 1. V is pared back by 0 bases and J by 9 bases, with 12 bases lying between the germline termini. The germline V gene (reference sequence) sets CDR1 to MNHEY and CDR2 to SMNVEV.